The rows below give T cell receptor beta chains drawn from one sample of a study of blood T cell repertoires in COVID-19. TCRdb's copy holds only in-frame clones and misses some; the assay was immunoSEQ multiplex PCR. This sample has under 85,000 clones; around 80% occur once, and the top ten carry 28%. The sequencing sample was made of peripheral blood. The receptors were gathered from an elderly woman with active or convalescent COVID-19. Both conserved end residues are trimmed from each CDR3.

V	J	CDR3
TRBV9	TRBJ1-6	ASSVTGSGSPLH
TRBV28	TRBJ1-4	ASSLIGAGVGEKLF
TRBV19	TRBJ1-2	ASSVARDSLYGYT
TRBV30	TRBJ2-1	AWSKMGTSSPYNEQF
TRBV11-3	TRBJ2-2	ASSTGLAGGLNTGELF
TRBV28	TRBJ2-7	ASSGIYEQY
TRBV12-3/TRBV12-4	TRBJ1-2	ASSPRSPVRYT
TRBV11-2	TRBJ2-5	ASSSPSGGSQETQY
TRBV3-1/TRBV3-2	TRBJ2-2	ASSQGLWNTGELF
TRBV29-1	TRBJ1-2	SAGEDYGYT
TRBV6-5	TRBJ2-3	ASSYRGGGYTDTQY
TRBV7-2	TRBJ2-3	ASSLHWTAWDSTDTQY
TRBV5-1	TRBJ2-2	ASSSVTSLNTGELF
TRBV24-1	TRBJ1-1	ATSDFPRNTEAF
TRBV6-1	TRBJ1-1	ASSEIRDWTEAF
TRBV28	TRBJ2-4	ASSKTGERNIQY
TRBV4-1	TRBJ1-1	ASSQGARGTGGIEAF
TRBV28	TRBJ1-5	ASRKQGYQPQH
TRBV27	TRBJ2-7	ASSWDSLSYEQY
TRBV4-3	TRBJ2-1	ASSQEQGNEQF
TRBV15	TRBJ1-2	ATSRDLHGYT
TRBV5-1	TRBJ1-1	ASSLAGGNTEAF
TRBV3-1/TRBV3-2	TRBJ2-5	ASSLRTSQETQY
TRBV15	TRBJ1-6	ATSSGPPGAGGSPLH
TRBV9	TRBJ2-1	ASGSGGAGEQF
TRBV5-5	TRBJ1-1	ASTRGNINTEAF
TRBV28	TRBJ1-3	ASSSPDSGNTIY
TRBV15	TRBJ1-2	ATSRSTVGAWDGYT
TRBV7-2	TRBJ2-2	ASSLVGGQPTGELF
TRBV27	TRBJ1-2	ASSWGGNLYGYT
TRBV10-3	TRBJ1-4	AISDTGGREKLF
TRBV6-6	TRBJ2-2	ASSAHGQGAEIERTGELF
TRBV30	TRBJ1-3	AWNQRVGRISGNTIY
TRBV7-8	TRBJ1-2	ASRDRAGYT
TRBV18	TRBJ2-6	ASSPLGTGANVLT
TRBV5-1	TRBJ1-4	ASSWTGIDNEKLF
TRBV5-1	TRBJ1-1	ASSVTGERFGTF
TRBV5-1	TRBJ2-5	ASSSGQPQETQY
TRBV2	TRBJ2-5	ASNPGHLQETQY
TRBV27	TRBJ1-5	ASSFSFGTGGNQPQH
TRBV7-2	TRBJ1-2	ASSLGTADGYT
TRBV5-1	TRBJ1-4	ASSFQGQAEKLF
TRBV27	TRBJ1-1	ASRIQGKNTEAF
TRBV6-5	TRBJ2-5	ASRTGLEVETQY